This T cell receptor (beta chain) was documented in a study of T-cell reconstitution after alpha-beta-depleted transplantation in children. The study, taken as a whole, reports: The study reportedly traced alpha-beta T cells about two months after transplant to several hundred expanded graft clones. Surviving thymic progenitors and recipient T cells were the source of high TCRbeta diversity at day 60 in some patients. Among T cells one year after transplant, newly produced cells accounted for most counts and diversity.

This clonotype has only a few counts. Its antigen is not known. Preparing the TCRbeta library involved the use of unique molecular identifiers. TCRdb re-called the PCR reads with MiXCR, one entry per CDR3 protein. The sample contains around 25,000 distinct CDR3 sequences, 18% of which appear only once. Here the sequenced sample was PBMCs, mostly from graft donor cells, taken 60 days after TCRalphabeta/CD19-depleted stem cell transplant. The receptor's source is a male patient between 2 and 10 years old who had a stem cell transplant for acute lymphoblastic leukemia, so the T cells may come from the graft donor.

In nucleotides, the CDR3 is TGTGCCAGCAGCTTGGACGGAAATGAAAAACTGTTTTTT. This encodes CASSLDGNEKLFF. The chain employs TRBV7-2 and TRBJ1-4; D ambiguous. The CDR3 runs 13 residues. Trimming took off 3 bases at V and 5 bases at J, with 7 bases between the two ends. Germline-derived CDR1 and CDR2 are SGHTA and FQGNSA.